Given below is one T cell receptor beta chain in context. The antigen it recognizes is unknown. No base quality values were provided; no much bigger clone lies one nucleotide off. The data were obtained in a study of vaccination effects on CD4 cells after COVID-19 (dated by TCRdb to between 2022 and 2023). For the wider study: Post-vaccine samples across the study were collected a median of 72 days after the second dose, with a range of 14 to 241. In both COVID-19 convalescent patients and infection-naive vaccine recipients, the study compared SARS-CoV-2 spike-specific CD4+ TCR repertoires from before mRNA vaccination with those from after it. A total of more than 8 COVID-19 convalescent patients and a handful of SARS-CoV-2-naive healthy vaccine recipients were included in the full study. In the study, cultures from other donors were sequenced using the Oncomine TCR Beta short-read assay on an Illumina iSeq 100.

V drops 1 base and J drops 5 bases, leaving 14 bases in between. The germline V gene sets CDR1 to SGHTA and CDR2 to FQGTGA. The CDR3 goes from the cysteine to the phenylalanine over 15 residues. Of the read, only the CDR3 DNA is kept; its 45 bases are in frame from base 1. To identify antigen-specific CD4+ T cell clonotypes by their expansion, the ViraFEST assay first stimulated PBMC with viral peptide pools and then applied TCR sequencing. After around eleven days of culture, CD4+ T cells were isolated with the EasySep CD4+ T cell isolation kit. Two doses of either the BNT162b2 or the mRNA-1273 mRNA SARS-CoV-2 vaccine were administered to participants. Negative nucleocapsid antibody results before and after vaccination confirmed that the healthy vaccine recipients had no prior SARS-CoV-2 infection. Each well held around 1.9 million PBMC cultured in IMDM containing around 5.1% human AB serum, 9 to 10 IU/ml IL-2 and gentamicin, along with 10 ug/ml peptides. On days 3 and 7, half of the culture medium was replaced with fresh IL-2-containing medium. Unless noted otherwise, every peptide stimulation condition was grown in triplicate wells. PBMC were separated from whole blood using Ficoll-Paque Plus gradient centrifugation and were then either cryopreserved at -140C or used fresh. The overlapping peptide pools covered the spike proteins of SARS-CoV-2 as well as those of the common cold coronaviruses HCoV-NL63, HCoV-OC43 and HCoV-229E. The QIAamp micro DNA kit was used to extract genomic DNA from the cultured CD4+ T cells.

The method was the immunoSEQ multiplex PCR assay. TCR beta CDR3 sequencing was performed on DNA from the cultured, isolated CD4+ T cells. Per the original workflow: Non-productive TCR sequences were removed, reads were trimmed to the CDR3 region, and CDR3s of at least 7 amino acids were retained. The MANAFEST web app was used to identify antigen-specific clonotypes by comparing expansion in peptide wells with expansion in reference cultures. To count as positive, a clone had to show expansion at FDR<0.05 compared with the reference and with all other wells, an odds ratio above 5, and a frequency above 0.1% in two replicate wells. A clonotype was defined as cross-reactive if the clonotype was significantly expanded both in SARS-CoV-2 spike wells and in at least one common cold coronavirus spike condition. Using the stringdist R package, CDR3 similarity was measured by Levenshtein distance, and unrooted trees were constructed with ape in R 3.6.1. TCRdb took over this immuneACCESS table, retaining in-frame rearrangements with V and J assigned. Such tables are incomplete; in checked studies, under half of the missing clones stem from an unresolved V gene, and the remainder is unexplained. Clonal size and the V and J genes are those of that table, whereas D and trimming came from the DNA. A total of 20,000 to 25,000 clones appear in this sample, roughly 76% of them only once. The ten largest clones add up to roughly 5% of the sample.

Overall study results and their limits: At late post-vaccination timepoints, both infection-induced and vaccine-induced clones showed marked clonal contraction, consistent with waning T cell responses. Only a small number of convalescent patients were included, and no early post-infection timepoints were available, which limited the study. In healthy vaccine recipients, vaccine-induced clones were almost all SARS-CoV-2 mono-reactive, with only 1 of 255 being cross-reactive with common cold coronaviruses.

The clonotype comes from a human donor who received a COVID-19 vaccine. Some clones in this sample may be carry-over from other donors' samples. Sample: CD4+ T cells from PBMCs cultured with SARS-CoV-2 spike peptides, taken after COVID-19 vaccination. The sample's cell subset or site label, in plain terms: SARS-CoV-2 spike overlapping peptide pool stimulation. The V and J genes are TRBV7-3 and TRBJ2-5; the D segment is perhaps TRBD1 or TRBD2, each sharing 5 matched bases. This receptor has the CDR3 CASSLSGGWSETQYF. The base sequence is TGTGCCAGCAGCTTAAGTGGGGGATGGTCGGAGACCCAGTACTTC.